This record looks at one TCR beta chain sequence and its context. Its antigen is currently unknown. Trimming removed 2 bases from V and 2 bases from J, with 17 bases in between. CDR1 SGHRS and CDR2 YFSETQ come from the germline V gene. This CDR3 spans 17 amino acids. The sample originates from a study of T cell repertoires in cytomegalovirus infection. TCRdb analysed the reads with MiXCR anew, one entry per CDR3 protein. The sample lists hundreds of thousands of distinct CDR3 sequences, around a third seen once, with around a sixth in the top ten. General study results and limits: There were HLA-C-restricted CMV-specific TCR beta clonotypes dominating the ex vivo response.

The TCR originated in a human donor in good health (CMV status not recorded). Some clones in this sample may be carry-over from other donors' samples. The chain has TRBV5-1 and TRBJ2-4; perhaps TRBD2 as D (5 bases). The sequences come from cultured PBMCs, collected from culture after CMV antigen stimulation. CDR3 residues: CASSLIGISKTKNIQYF. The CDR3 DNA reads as TGCGCCAGCAGCTTAATCGGGATTAGTAAGACCAAAAACATTCAGTACTTC. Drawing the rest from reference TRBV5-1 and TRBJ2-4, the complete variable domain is KAGVTQTPRYLIKTRGQQVTLSCSPISGHRSVSWYQQTPGQGLQFLFEYFSETQRNKGNFPGRFSGRQFSNSRSEMNVSTLELGDSALYLCASSLIGISKTKNIQYFGAGTRLSVL.